This note documents a single T cell receptor beta chain sequence. TCRbeta library construction was performed incorporating unique molecular identifiers. One entry per CDR3 protein, called by TCRdb with MiXCR from the PCR reads. The sample carries 480,000 or so distinct CDR3 sequences, roughly a tenth recorded once. The sample comes from a study of T-cell reconstitution after alpha-beta-depleted transplantation in children. Trimming shortened V by 2 bases and J by 2 bases, and 15 bases separated the two germline ends. Per the germline V gene, CDR1 is KGHSH and CDR2 is LQKENI. The CDR3 covers 16 residues.

The source was PBMCs, collected before TCRalphabeta/CD19-depleted stem cell transplant. The receptor comes from a child aged 2-15 years with inherited bone marrow failure, due to receive a stem cell transplant. The gene calls are TRBV18 and TRBJ1-2, with D unclear. The CDR3 coding sequence is TGTGCCAGCTCACCAAGTCTTGGCGGAACGAACTATGGCTACACCTTC. This encodes CASSPSLGGTNYGYTF.